This T cell receptor beta chain was observed in a study of blood T cell dynamics during melanoma immunotherapy. CDR3 length equals 18 residues. V lost 5 bases, J lost 1 base, and 13 bases stayed unmatched. Germline V gives CDR1 MNHEY, CDR2 SMNVEV (reference sequence). General study results and limits: Disease-control patients' PBMC repertoires became either more clonal or more diverse at W3.

Time point noted: pre-treatment baseline. Sampling occurred pretreatment (T0) and at week 3 (W3), after cycle one of checkpoint blockade. TCRdb keeps only in-frame clones here, not all; method: immunoSEQ multiplex PCR. The sample includes around 7,000 clones, approximately 83% seen only once; the top ten take over 15%. For this clone: Its antigen is undetermined.

Sequenced here: blood, sampled from a patient treated with checkpoint blockade. The chain uses TRBV27 and TRBJ2-7, with 11 bases identical to TRBD2. The sequence was collected from a human donor with melanoma. In DNA, the CDR3 is TGTGCCAGCAGTCGTATTAGCGGGAGGGCCGCAGGTTCCTACGAGCAGTACTTC. As protein: CASSRISGRAAGSYEQYF.